Listed below are T cell receptor beta chains from one sample, sequenced in a study of cytomegalovirus exposure and HLA in healthy donors. TCRdb's table, derived via immunoSEQ multiplex PCR, lists solely in-frame clones and lacks some. The sample lists roughly 190,000 clones, roughly 80% occurring once. Sequenced: PBMCs. The receptors were gathered from a woman in her forties or fifties in good health and CMV-seronegative. CDR3s include the opening cysteine and the closing phenylalanine or tryptophan.

TRBV19,CASSFSGGALSTDTQYF
TRBV19,CASSPDWGADQPQHF
TRBV5-6,CASSSGGGKSNQPQHF
TRBV7-2,CARTGSGTGELFF
TRBV7-2,CASSLTPGRETEAFF
TRBV7-3,CASSQGARTEAFF
TRBV28,CASKAVIWGELFF
TRBV6-5,CASSPPTPYEQYF
TRBV27,CASSRLAGYNEQFF
TRBV27,CASNLSGRGNEQFF
TRBV4-3,CASSQEPSGGSGELFF
TRBV2,CASRERGGTETQYF
TRBV7-2,CASSFATGLGYGYTF
TRBV29-1,CSVEGDGTGNYGYTF
TRBV5-1,CASGNGGANTGELFF
TRBV19,CASRKLAGGEADTQYF
TRBV4-2,CASSQDLETGGIQPQHF
TRBV5-1,CASSYGTGANTGELFF
TRBV18,CASSSGQTNPSEQYF
TRBV6-6,CASSTTGNQPQHF
TRBV12-5,CASGTDRPGGYTF
TRBV5-4,CASSSTYRGWGEKLFF
TRBV4-1,CASSFRQGIMNTEAFF
TRBV7-8,CASTSGEKLFF
TRBV6-6,CASSYSGDGTDTQYF
TRBV28,CASSLSGLLYGYTF
TRBV2,CASSSTNSGSVKAHEQYF
TRBV5-6,CASSPLDRLDNEQFF
TRBV5-1,CASSLALGGQGALGQYF